The 18 T cell receptor beta chains below all came from one sample that was sequenced in a study of a mutant IDH1 vaccine in newly diagnosed glioma. These TCRs are of unknown antigen specificity. The time point here: week 11, during vaccination. With topical imiquimod, each dose of the vaccine consisted of 300 ug of mutant IDH1 20-mer peptide. Assay: immunoSEQ multiplex PCR; the TCRdb copy retains only in-frame clones and omits some. The sample records about 62,000 clones, about 91% being singletons. The sequenced sample was PBMCs, obtained from a glioma patient whose treatment included an IDH1 peptide vaccine. These receptors all come from a middle-aged man with glioma.

V gene TRBV12-2 combines with J gene TRBJ2-7. TRBV12-2 is a documented pseudogene. CDR3 length: 12 amino acids. The CDR3 region has the DNA TGTGCAAGTCGCGTCCCCTCCGACGAGCAGTACGTC. Encoded protein: CASRVPSDEQYV.

The CDR3 nucleotides are TGTGCCAGCAGCCCCTTACAGGGTTCCTATGGCTACACCTTC. Translated: CASSPLQGSYGYTF. The chain combines TRBV7-9 with TRBJ1-2; D perhaps matches TRBD1 (6 bases). The length of the CDR3 is 14 residues. Trimming took off 5 bases at V and 4 bases at J, with 14 bases between the two ends. In germline, CDR1 is SEHNR, CDR2 FQNEAQ (reference sequence).

The J gene is TRBJ2-4, the V gene TRBV18; D not resolved. The CDR3 is 18 amino acids. V gave up 1 base and J gave up 6 bases, with 22 bases separating them. CDR1 and CDR2 from the germline V gene are KGHSH and LQKENI. CDR3 protein: CASSPLIPAGSVSNIQYF. CDR3 nucleotide sequence: TGTGCCAGCTCACCACTGATCCCGGCCGGGTCAGTGTCAAACATTCAGTACTTC.

This clone appeared once. This chain uses TRBV5-1 with TRBJ2-1, with 9 bases that match TRBD2. This CDR3 comprises 15 residues. Germline V gives CDR1 SGHRS, CDR2 YFSETQ. V was clipped by 0 bases and J by 9 bases; unmatched bases: 7. As DNA, the CDR3 is TGCGCCAGCAGCTTGGTGCCTAGCGGGATCAGTGAGCAGTTCTTC. This translates into CASSLVPSGISEQFF.

The chain uses TRBV7-2 and TRBJ1-4; the D is unclear. This CDR3 contains 14 residues. V was cut by 1 base and J by 1 base, with 4 bases left in between. In germline, CDR1 is SGHTA, CDR2 FQGNSA. The CDR3 is CASSLGVTNEKLFF. In DNA, the CDR3 is TGTGCCAGCAGCTTAGGCGTAACTAATGAAAAACTGTTTTTT.

The genes are TRBV6-4 and TRBJ2-3; 7 bases match TRBD2. The CDR3 sequence is 14 residues long. Germline CDR1 is MRHNA and CDR2 is SNTAGT. Germline trimming cut 5 bases from V and 2 bases from J; bases unmatched to any gene: 4. This chain's CDR3 is CASSSAGPTDTQYF. The CDR3 DNA reads TGTGCCAGCAGTTCAGCGGGGCCCACAGATACGCAGTATTTT.

The rearrangement links TRBV19 to TRBJ2-1; 9 nucleotides line up with TRBD2. Trimming at V came to 3 bases and at J to 4 bases, leaving 7 bases not matched to a gene. CDR1 and CDR2 from the germline V gene are LNHDA and SQIVND (reference sequence). This CDR3 contains 16 residues. The DNA for the CDR3 is TGTGCCAGTAGTATGGAATTGGCGGGAGGGTACAATGAGCAGTTCTTC. This sequence encodes CASSMELAGGYNEQFF.

V usage is TRBV19 and J usage is TRBJ1-4; D unclear. CDR3 size: 16 residues. The V end lost 7 bases, the J end lost 0 bases, and 15 bases lay between the germline ends. CDR1 is LNHDA and CDR2 is SQIVND in the germline V gene (reference sequence). CDR3 sequence reads: CASIPSAAATNEKLFF. DNA of the CDR3: TGTGCCAGTATCCCCTCCGCGGCCGCAACTAATGAAAAACTGTTTTTT.

The genes are TRBV10-2 and TRBJ1-1; D perhaps matches TRBD1 (6 bases). Germline-derived CDR1 and CDR2 are WSHSY and SAAADI. V was trimmed by 3 bases and J by 7 bases, leaving 15 bases between them. The CDR3 totals 14 residues. The CDR3, as DNA: TGCGCCAGCAGTGAATCGAGACAGGCCAGTGAAGCTTTCTTT. Translated, it gives CASSESRQASEAFF.

This chain uses TRBV6-5 with TRBJ1-3; D gene ambiguous. V lost 3 bases to trimming and J lost 0 bases, with 12 bases between them. This CDR3 region has 16 residues. Germline assignment: CDR1 MNHEY and CDR2 SVGAGI. CDR3 coding DNA: TGTGCCAGCAGTTATTCCCCCTTCTTCTCTGGAAACACCATATATTTT. It yields the protein CASSYSPFFSGNTIYF.

The chain links TRBV19 to TRBJ2-2, with 8 bases aligning to TRBD1. Per germline, CDR1 LNHDA and CDR2 SQIVND (reference sequence). With 9 bases clipped from V and 4 bases from J, the junction kept 10 bases outside the gene matches. The CDR3 loop spans 15 amino acids. The CDR3 DNA follows: TGTGCCAGCCGCCGGCAGGGGGCTACCACCGGGGAGCTGTTTTTT. This encodes CASRRQGATTGELFF.

The table lists this clone with a count of one. This sequence joins TRBV2 and TRBJ1-1; TRBD1 is a possible D gene (5 bases). From germline, CDR1 is SNHLY and CDR2 FYNNEI. V lost 6 bases to trimming and J lost 3 bases, with 11 bases between them. The CDR3 loop spans 13 amino acids. CDR3 protein: CASSAGVYTEAFF. The CDR3 nucleotides read TGTGCCAGCAGCGCGGGGGTTTACACTGAAGCTTTCTTT.

This chain connects TRBV19 to TRBJ1-4; 9 positions agree with TRBD1. In germline, CDR1 is LNHDA, CDR2 SQIVND (reference sequence). The CDR3 consists of 14 residues. The junction had 7 bases not matched to a gene; V was cut back by 7 bases and J by 7 bases. The chain's CDR3 is CASTIQGAGEKLFF. The CDR3 nucleotides are TGTGCCAGTACCATACAGGGGGCAGGTGAAAAACTGTTTTTT.

This clone has only one observation. The gene calls are TRBV18 and TRBJ2-7; D is unclear. V gave up 5 bases and J gave up 0 bases, with 11 bases separating them. The CDR3 covers 14 residues. CDR1 is KGHSH, CDR2 LQKENI, per germline. CDR3 amino acids: CASSADGYSYEQYF. The CDR3 region has the DNA TGTGCCAGCTCAGCCGACGGCTACTCCTACGAGCAGTACTTC. The full variable domain, in which reference TRBV18 and TRBJ2-7 provide the parts outside the CDR3, is NAGVMQNPRHLVRRRGQEARLRCSPMKGHSHVYWYRQLPEEGLKFMVYLQKENIIDESGMPKERFSAEFPKEGPSILRIQQVVRGDSAAYFCASSADGYSYEQYFGPGTRLTVT.

The genes are TRBV28 and TRBJ1-6, with 8 bases lining up with TRBD1. The CDR3 covers 16 residues. CDR1 and CDR2 (germline): MDHEN, SYDVKM. With V trimmed by 4 bases and J by 6 bases, 8 bases remained unmatched. The CDR3: CASSSNGQGPNSPLHF. CDR3 sequence (DNA): TGTGCCAGCAGTTCGAACGGACAGGGACCTAATTCACCCCTCCACTTT.

The gene calls are TRBV28 and TRBJ1-3, with D unresolved. Germline V lookup: CDR1 MDHEN, CDR2 SYDVKM. The CDR3 is made up of 14 amino acids. The V end was cut by 7 bases, the J end by 0 bases, with 10 bases between. The CDR3 DNA sequence: TGTGCCAGCATCCTAAGAGGCTCTGGAAACACCATATATTTT. Its translation is CASILRGSGNTIYF.

The chain has TRBV29-1 and TRBJ2-3; D might be TRBD2 (6 bases). With 7 bases removed from V and 6 bases from J, the gap between germline ends came to 17 bases. This CDR3 has 13 residues. In germline, CDR1 is SQVTM, CDR2 ANQGSEA. The CDR3 DNA reads as TGCAGCGCTGCGCCCGGGGGTTCCGATACGCAGTATTTT. Its translation: CSAAPGGSDTQYF.

CDR3 loop: CASSPPGGYNEQFF. The CDR3 DNA reads as TGTGCCAGCTCACCGCCGGGGGGCTACAATGAGCAGTTCTTC. This chain joins TRBV18 and TRBJ2-1, with 7 bases fitting TRBD2. Germline values: CDR1 KGHSH, CDR2 LQKENI. V trimming: 3 bases; J trimming: 3 bases; junction bases outside the gene matches: 2. The CDR3 totals 14 residues.